This entry is about one T cell receptor beta chain. As yet, its antigen is unknown. It may be a read error: a sequence one base away is much more abundant. Researchers amplified the TCR beta CDR3 regions from RNA transcripts. When the TCR CDR3 underwent first-round RT-PCR, the HTBI primer set was used. TCRdb used MiXCR to reprocess the multiplex PCR reads, holding one entry per CDR3 protein. The data contain a few hundred thousand distinct CDR3 sequences, roughly 14% of them singletons. The sample is drawn from a study of T cells in Graves' hyperthyroidism and ophthalmopathy. General observations from the study: Most thyroid-expanded clonotypes above 0.001 were also found in blood.

Used for diagnoses were clinical symptoms, serum thyroxine and TRAb, thyroid ultrasound and orbital computed tomography. CDR1 and CDR2 (germline): SGHTA, FQGNSA. CDR3 length: 15 residues. The V gene lost 7 bases and the J gene lost 5 bases, with 15 bases spanning the gap. The source of this sequence is a man aged 25 to 45 with Graves' hyperthyroidism that later progressed to Graves' ophthalmopathy. V gene TRBV7-2 combines with J gene TRBJ1-6; the D gene is possibly TRBD1 (5 bases). The sequenced sample consisted of blood. CDR3 amino acids: CASMRGTTHNSPLHF. The CDR3 DNA reads TGTGCCAGCATGCGCGGGACGACTCATAATTCACCCCTCCACTTT.